The entry that follows covers one TCR beta chain sequence. Its antigen is as yet unknown. The data were obtained in a study of monozygotic twins with inflammatory bowel disease. Germline V lookup: CDR1 MNHNS, CDR2 SASEGT. The CDR3 runs 14 residues. The authors made each sample's cDNA in eight separate reactions. Each CDR3 protein gets one entry in TCRdb, which reprocessed the 5' RACE reads and gives no DNA. The sample has tens of thousands of distinct CDR3 sequences. Blood was collected, roughly 2.5 ml per donor. Total RNA was isolated from whole blood without T cell sorting. Study-level findings and limits: Other individuals had fewer clonotypes in common with IBD patients than with healthy twins, especially with disease activity.

The source material was blood. V is TRBV6-1 and J is TRBJ2-7; checking the TCRdb D call of TRBD1 is not possible without DNA. The source is a human donor with ulcerative colitis or Crohn's disease, or a healthy co-twin of an affected twin (not recorded which). This CDR3 is CASRVRVGPYEQYF.